This passage covers 8 T cell receptor beta chains from one sample sequenced in a study of graft-versus-host responses after intestinal transplantation. These receptors' antigens are unknown. Data came from immunoSEQ multiplex PCR; TCRdb stores just in-frame clones and leaves some out. The table shows over 100,000 clones, with roughly 91% occurring only once. The sequenced sample was unstimulated CD4+ T cells sorted from spleen or lymph node cells, obtained before intestinal transplant. The receptor source for this set is a human donor who received an intestinal transplant.

The CDR3 nucleotides are TGCAGCGTTCGAAACGGGGCTTATGGCTACACCTTC. It specifies CSVRNGAYGYTF. This chain joins TRBV29-1 and TRBJ1-2, with D maybe TRBD1 (5 bases). The CDR3 extends over 12 amino acids. CDR1 and CDR2 from the germline V gene are SQVTM and ANQGSEA. The V and J ends lost 5 bases and 5 bases respectively, with 12 bases between them.

The chain combines TRBV30 with TRBJ1-1; D unclear. The CDR3 loop spans 11 amino acids. Germline CDR1 reads GTSNPN; CDR2 reads SVGIG (reference sequence). The ends were cut back, 0 bases at V and 3 bases at J, with 2 bases in the middle. The CDR3 region is CAWSVDTEAFF. The CDR3, as DNA: TGTGCCTGGAGTGTAGACACTGAAGCTTTCTTT.

The chain recombines TRBV6-5 with TRBJ2-7; 7 nucleotides line up with TRBD2. With 7 bases clipped from V and 4 bases from J, the junction kept 1 base outside the gene matches. Germline CDR1 MNHEY, CDR2 SVGAGI. The CDR3 totals 11 residues. The CDR3 DNA reads TGTGCCAGCACGGGGGGTTACGAGCAGTACTTC. It is translated as CASTGGYEQYF.

This chain connects TRBV6-1 to TRBJ1-1; unclear D gene. The V and J ends lost 2 bases and 1 base respectively, with 14 bases between them. CDR3 length equals 16 residues. The germline gives CDR1 MNHNS, CDR2 SASEGT. CDR3 sequence: CASSELSGKRNTEAFF. CDR3 coding DNA: TGTGCCAGCAGTGAACTGTCGGGTAAGAGGAACACTGAAGCTTTCTTT.

The chain couples TRBV6-1 to TRBJ2-1; D gene ambiguous. The CDR3 totals 16 residues. Per the germline V gene, CDR1 is MNHNS and CDR2 is SASEGT. Trimming removed 2 bases from V and 3 bases from J, with 14 bases in between. The CDR3: CASSELVTPFYNEQFF. As DNA, the CDR3 is TGTGCCAGCAGTGAACTAGTTACCCCGTTCTACAATGAGCAGTTCTTC.

The chain carries TRBV5-1 and TRBJ2-3; D assignment may be TRBD1 or TRBD2 (7 bases each). From germline, CDR1 is SGHRS and CDR2 YFSETQ. The CDR3 is 18 residues long. V was pared by 1 base and J by 2 bases, with 20 bases between. This CDR3 reads CASSLRAIRGGPTDTQYF. The CDR3 nucleotides read TGCGCCAGCAGCTTGAGGGCCATCAGGGGGGGACCCACAGATACGCAGTATTTT.

Regarding this clone: Other DNA sequences in the same sample also yield this CDR3. This chain connects TRBV6-5 to TRBJ2-5; 7 nucleotides line up with TRBD2. Germline V gene sequence: CDR1 MNHEY, CDR2 SVGAGI. Trimming cost V 0 bases and J 2 bases; bases outside gene matches: 0. This CDR3 spans 14 amino acids. The DNA of the CDR3 is TGTGCCAGCAGTTACTCTAGCGGGCAAGAGACCCAGTACTTC. Translating it yields CASSYSSGQETQYF.

The chain combines TRBV7-6 with TRBJ2-5; 16 nucleotides match TRBD2. Germline V gives CDR1 SGHVS, CDR2 FNYEAQ. V was pared by 1 base and J by 4 bases, with 6 bases of the junction left unmatched. The CDR3 totals 18 residues. In nucleotides, the CDR3 is TGTGCCAGCAGCTTAGGTGGAGGGACTAGCGGGAGGGGAGAGACCCAGTACTTC. The encoded protein is CASSLGGGTSGRGETQYF.